The next 21 T cell receptor beta chains were all read from a single sample in a study of blood T cell repertoires in COVID-19. TCRdb's copy holds only in-frame clones and misses some; the assay was immunoSEQ multiplex PCR. The profile covers some 90,000 clones, with 80% appearing a single time and 10% to 13% taken by the ten largest. The material sequenced was peripheral blood. The receptors originated from a woman in her 70s with acute or convalescent COVID-19.

V and J are TRBV28 and TRBJ2-7, with TRBD2 as a possible D gene (7 bases). Germline V lookup: CDR1 MDHEN, CDR2 SYDVKM. V dropped 5 bases and J dropped 2 bases, with 16 bases sitting between them. This CDR3 has 15 amino acids. CDR3 loop: CASSPGGRPAYEQYF. CDR3 in DNA: TGTGCCAGCAGTCCCGGGGGGCGGCCTGCCTACGAGCAGTACTTC.

The chain links TRBV6-5 to TRBJ1-1; no firm D call. CDR3 size: 13 residues. From germline, CDR1 is MNHEY and CDR2 SVGAGI. Trimming cost V 6 bases and J 10 bases, with 18 bases left between them. The CDR3 loop is CASRDPRSGGAFF. CDR3 sequence (DNA): TGTGCCAGCAGAGACCCCAGATCAGGAGGAGCTTTCTTT.

The rearrangement links TRBV6-1 to TRBJ2-7; D is possibly TRBD2 (6 bases). The germline V gene encodes CDR1 MNHNS and CDR2 SASEGT. This CDR3 has 14 amino acids. V gave up 2 bases and J gave up 7 bases, with 15 bases separating them. CDR3 bases: TGTGCCAGCAGTGAACTTGGAGGGGCGGAAGAGCAGTACTTC. Protein product: CASSELGGAEEQYF.

The chain couples TRBV28 to TRBJ1-1; D is undetermined. The V end lost 6 bases, the J end lost 6 bases, and 20 bases lay between the germline ends. Germline V gene sequence: CDR1 MDHEN, CDR2 SYDVKM. The CDR3 covers 15 residues. CDR3 coding DNA: TGTGCCAGCAGCCCGGCGGATTTCACGGGGTCTGAAGCTTTCTTT. Translation gives CASSPADFTGSEAFF.

The chain uses TRBV2 and TRBJ2-7, with TRBD2 identical over 11 bases. The CDR3 has 14 amino acids. Germline-derived CDR1 and CDR2 are SNHLY and FYNNEI. V dropped 7 bases and J dropped 6; count of bases not matched to a gene: 8. CDR3 bases: TGTGCCAGCATCGGACTAGCGGGCGGGAGCGAGCAGTACTTC. Its translation is CASIGLAGGSEQYF.

The genes are TRBV11-2 and TRBJ1-4; possibly TRBD1 for D (6 bases). CDR1 and CDR2 (germline): SGHAT, FQNNGV. There are 15 residues in the CDR3. The V end was cut by 0 bases, the J end by 4 bases, with 9 bases between. The CDR3 sequence: CASSLEGQINEKLFF. The CDR3 coding sequence is TGTGCCAGCAGCTTAGAAGGACAGATTAATGAAAAACTGTTTTTT.

The chain is built from TRBV5-4 and TRBJ2-3; 9 positions match TRBD1. From germline, CDR1 is SGHNT and CDR2 YYREEE (reference sequence). This CDR3 spans 15 amino acids. V lost 0 bases, J lost 7 bases, and 6 bases stayed unmatched. CDR3 residues: CASSLGQGGWNTQYF. Here the CDR3 DNA reads TGTGCCAGCAGCTTGGGACAGGGGGGATGGAATACGCAGTATTTT. Full variable domain (rest looked up from reference TRBV5-4 and TRBJ2-3): ETGVTQSPTHLIKTRGQQVTLRCSSQSGHNTVSWYQQALGQGPQFIFQYYREEENGRGNFPPRFSGLQFPNYSSELNVNALELDDSALYLCASSLGQGGWNTQYFGPGTRLTVL.

The chain combines TRBV6-5 with TRBJ2-7; D unclear. Germline assignment: CDR1 MNHEY and CDR2 SVGAGI. Trimming removed 5 bases at V and 7 bases at J, with 9 bases between. This CDR3 has 11 residues. CDR3 in amino acids: CASSLDGEQYF. CDR3 DNA: TGTGCCAGCAGTCTAGATGGGGAGCAGTACTTC.

V is TRBV28 and J is TRBJ2-7, with D possibly TRBD2 on 6 matching bases. CDR1 is MDHEN and CDR2 is SYDVKM in the germline V gene. V gave up 2 bases and J gave up 4 bases, with 9 bases separating them. CDR3 length equals 13 residues. CDR3 DNA: TGTGCCAGCAGTTTAAGGCGGGGTTACGAGCAGTACTTC. Protein: CASSLRRGYEQYF.

There are many counts of this clone. Other DNA sequences of this sample code for an identical CDR3. The chain joins TRBV10-2 to TRBJ2-7; 7 nucleotides match TRBD1. Unmatched junction bases numbered 3, after V lost 10 bases and J lost 3 bases. CDR3 length: 11 residues. Germline V gene data show CDR1 as WSHSY and CDR2 as SAAADI. The CDR3 DNA reads as TGCGCCACGGGACAGATCTACGAGCAGTACTTC. Amino acids: CATGQIYEQYF.

V gene TRBV10-3 combines with J gene TRBJ2-2; D uncertain. The germline CDR1 and CDR2 sequences are ENHRY and SYGVKD. Between the trimmed V and J ends, which lost 4 bases and 2 bases, there was a span of 8 bases. The CDR3 extends over 14 amino acids. The CDR3, as DNA: TGTGCCATCAGTGTGGGCCTTAACACCGGGGAGCTGTTTTTT. As protein: CAISVGLNTGELFF.

The chain uses TRBV19 and TRBJ2-7; D gene uncertain. Germline V gives CDR1 LNHDA, CDR2 SQIVND (reference sequence). V lost 6 bases and J lost 0, with 15 bases in between. CDR3 length: 15 amino acids. CDR3 sequence (DNA): TGTGCCAGTAGCCCTCACATCCCAGGCTCCTACGAGCAGTACTTC. Its translation: CASSPHIPGSYEQYF.

This chain links TRBV6-5 with TRBJ1-4, with D unresolved. V was cut by 6 bases and J by 8 bases, with 13 bases left in between. The germline V gene encodes CDR1 MNHEY and CDR2 SVGAGI. CDR3 size: 13 residues. CDR3 DNA: TGTGCCAGCAGCCCCGGGGTAGGCGAAAAACTGTTTTTT. This gives the protein CASSPGVGEKLFF.

The genes are TRBV29-1 and TRBJ2-2; 9 bases agree with TRBD2. The length of the CDR3 is 16 residues. V trimming: 2 bases; J trimming: 5 bases; junction bases outside the gene matches: 9. Germline lookup yields CDR1 SQVTM and CDR2 ANQGSEA. CDR3 region: CSVERRLAGKTGELFF. CDR3 nucleotide sequence: TGCAGCGTTGAAAGGCGGCTAGCGGGGAAAACCGGGGAGCTGTTTTTT.

This clone was seen a single time. The V call is TRBV6-1, the J call TRBJ1-2, with 10 bases aligning to TRBD1. Germline V gene lookup returns CDR1 MNHNS and CDR2 SASEGT. The CDR3 runs to 17 residues. J gave up 4 bases and V 2 bases, and 10 bases lay outside the gene matches. Written as DNA, the CDR3 is TGTGCCAGCAGTGAATCCGGGACAGGGGCTTTTGGCTATGGCTACACCTTC. Protein: CASSESGTGAFGYGYTF.

This chain uses TRBV19 with TRBJ1-2; a weak D match, TRBD1 (5 bases). The CDR3 has 12 amino acids. Germline V gives CDR1 LNHDA, CDR2 SQIVND (reference sequence). Trimming removed 6 bases at V and 5 bases at J, with 10 bases between. The CDR3 nucleotides read TGTGCCAGTAGCGCGGCAGGGTATGGCTACACCTTC. Encoded protein: CASSAAGYGYTF.

The V and J genes are TRBV18 and TRBJ2-1, with TRBD2 matching over 12 bases. Germline assignment: CDR1 KGHSH and CDR2 LQKENI. The J segment lost 7 bases and the V segment lost 1 base, leaving 5 bases of the junction unmatched. The CDR3 extends over 16 amino acids. CDR3: CASSPRASGRGNEQFF. The CDR3 DNA follows: TGTGCCAGCTCACCACGGGCTAGCGGGAGGGGGAATGAGCAGTTCTTC.

This rearrangement joins TRBV5-1 to TRBJ2-1; 13 positions match TRBD2. This CDR3 has 16 residues. Germline loops: CDR1 SGHRS, CDR2 YFSETQ. Trimming removed 0 bases from V and 7 bases from J; junction bases left unmatched: 4. This chain's CDR3 is CASSLGGTSGINEQFF. As DNA, the CDR3 is TGCGCCAGCAGCTTGGGAGGGACTAGCGGGATAAATGAGCAGTTCTTC.

The chain couples TRBV16 to TRBJ1-2, with TRBD1 matching 8 bases. V was clipped by 4 bases and J by 7 bases; unmatched bases: 11. The CDR3 runs to 15 residues. Germline V gives CDR1 KGHSY, CDR2 FQNENV. CDR3 sequence (DNA): TGTGCCAGCAGCCCAATGACAGGGGCCACGTCTGGCTACACCTTC. Its translation: CASSPMTGATSGYTF.

The V gene is TRBV3-1 (or the pseudogene TRBV3-2), the J gene TRBJ2-7; D gene unclear. The CDR3 totals 18 residues. The V and J ends lost 0 bases and 2 bases respectively, with 20 bases between them. The germline CDR1 and CDR2 sequences are LGHDT and YNNKEL (reference sequence). CDR3 sequence: CASSQEIPGRLGAYEQYF. For the CDR3, the DNA is TGTGCCAGCAGCCAAGAAATCCCTGGCCGGCTAGGTGCCTACGAGCAGTACTTC.

This CDR3 reads CASSLGEAGGQETQYF. The CDR3 DNA is TGTGCCAGCAGCTTGGGAGAAGCGGGGGGTCAAGAGACCCAGTACTTC. The J gene is TRBJ2-5, the V gene TRBV5-8; 9 nucleotides align to TRBD2. This CDR3 has 16 residues. V lost 0 bases, J lost 2 bases, and 5 bases stayed unmatched. Germline CDR1 and CDR2: SGHTS and YDEGEE.